This T cell receptor (beta chain) was recorded in a study of metastatic and nonmetastatic thyroid tumors. The wider study: The authors compared repertoires across blood and tumor or nodule tissue from malignant and benign thyroid patients.

Study-level results: Malignant thyroid tumors reportedly had TCR beta diversity that was significantly higher than in benign nodules, in blood and tumor.

This clone ranks as medium-sized. The antigen remains unidentified. In the authors' workflow: The authors used CDR3 differences across clinicopathological groups to build a distant-metastasis classifier for papillary thyroid cancer. TCRdb ran MiXCR on the PCR reads. The V and J calls were determined by TCRdb, not by the authors. Of some 15,000 clones listed, 9.5% to 13% were seen once; the top ten hold 32%. Thyroid surgery was preceded by no treatment in any patient. This receptor was identified in a female donor with papillary thyroid cancer or a benign thyroid nodule (not recorded which). Some clones in this sample may be carry-over from other donors' samples. The material sequenced was blood.

The CDR3 reads CASSEAEVPAVTGELFF. The CDR3 DNA follows: TGTGCCAGCAGTGAAGCTGAGGTCCCGGCGGTCACCGGGGAGCTGTTTTTT. The genes are TRBV2 and TRBJ2-2; no firm D call. Germline V gene sequence: CDR1 SNHLY, CDR2 FYNNEI. The CDR3 consists of 17 residues. The germline V and J ends were trimmed by 0 bases and 4 bases, with 15 bases remaining between them.